Shown below are 20 T cell receptor beta chains from a single sample sequenced in a study of cytomegalovirus exposure and HLA in healthy donors. The PCR was carried out with 60 Vbeta primers and 13 Jbeta primers. TCRdb's copy holds only in-frame clones and misses some; the assay was immunoSEQ multiplex PCR. Of 90,000 or so clones in the sample, 69% are singletons; the top ten hold approximately 2.9%. The sample comprised PBMCs. The receptors stem from a man aged 50-59 years in good health and CMV-seronegative.

The chain recombines TRBV19 with TRBJ1-5; no clear D gene. Germline V lookup: CDR1 LNHDA, CDR2 SQIVND (reference sequence). This CDR3 region has 14 residues. V lost 5 bases to trimming and J lost 7 bases, with 15 bases between them. The CDR3 is CASSSGVARQPQHF. DNA of the CDR3: TGTGCCAGTAGTTCCGGGGTGGCACGGCAGCCCCAGCATTTT. Variable domain in full (rest from reference TRBV19 and TRBJ1-5): DGGITQSPKYLFRKEGQNVTLSCEQNLNHDAMYWYRQDPGQGLRLIYYSQIVNDFQKGDIAEGYSVSREKKESFPLTVTSAQKNPTAFYLCASSSGVARQPQHFGDGTRLSIL.

The J gene is TRBJ1-6, the V gene TRBV20-1; D unclear. CDR1 is DFQATT, CDR2 SNEGSKA, per germline (reference sequence). The CDR3 covers 9 residues. Trimming removed 4 bases at V and 11 bases at J, with 3 bases between. The CDR3 DNA reads as TGCAGTGCTACTCCACCCCTCCACTTT. Encoded protein: CSATPPLHF.

The chain recombines TRBV11-2 with TRBJ1-6, with D unclear. The CDR3 contains 14 residues. V dropped 1 base and J dropped 9 bases, with 10 bases sitting between them. CDR1 is SGHAT and CDR2 is FQNNGV in the germline V gene. The CDR3 nucleotides are TGTGCCAGCAGCTTAGCTACCTTTGGTTCACCCCTCCACTTT. Translating it yields CASSLATFGSPLHF. Supplemented by reference TRBV11-2 and TRBJ1-6, the full variable domain reads EAGVAQSPRYKIIEKRQSVAFWCNPISGHATLYWYQQILGQGPKLLIQFQNNGVVDDSQLPKDRFSAERLKGVDSTLKIQPAKLEDSAVYLCASSLATFGSPLHFGNGTRLTVT.

The V and J genes are TRBV7-8 and TRBJ2-4; 9 bases match TRBD1. V shed 5 bases and J 1 base; nucleotides not matched to a gene: 15. The germline CDR1 and CDR2 sequences are SGHVS and FQNEAQ. CDR3 size: 19 residues. This chain's CDR3 is CASSPRTGDRKLAKNIQYF. Here the CDR3 DNA reads TGTGCCAGCAGCCCGAGGACAGGGGACCGAAAATTGGCCAAAAACATTCAGTACTTC. Looking up the rest from reference TRBV7-8 and TRBJ2-4 gives the full variable domain: GAGVSQSPRYKVAKRGQDVALRCDPISGHVSLFWYQQALGQGPEFLTYFQNEAQLDKSGLPSDRFFAERPEGSVSTLKIQRTQQEDSAVYLCASSPRTGDRKLAKNIQYFGAGTRLSVL.

V is TRBV4-3 and J is TRBJ2-4, with TRBD1 identical over 7 bases. This CDR3 has 14 amino acids. V was clipped by 4 bases and J by 5 bases; unmatched bases: 5. CDR1 LGHNA and CDR2 YSLEER come from the germline V gene. The CDR3, as DNA: TGCGCCAGCAGCCGCGACAGGGATCAAAACATTCAGTACTTC. Translated: CASSRDRDQNIQYF.

The chain couples TRBV11-2 to TRBJ2-3, with 9 positions matching TRBD2. Per germline, CDR1 SGHAT and CDR2 FQNNGV. Unmatched junction bases numbered 5, after V lost 5 bases and J lost 5 bases. CDR3 length: 14 amino acids. CDR3 protein: CASSPWTSEDTQYF. The CDR3 nucleotides are TGTGCCAGCAGCCCATGGACTAGCGAAGATACGCAGTATTTT.

The rearrangement joins TRBV27 to TRBJ2-7; 7 bases map to TRBD2. This CDR3 has 14 amino acids. Trimming removed 11 bases from V and 4 bases from J; junction bases left unmatched: 14. Germline V gene data show CDR1 as MNHEY and CDR2 as SMNVEV (reference sequence). In DNA form, the CDR3 reads TGTGCCCTAGCGGCAGGGTCCCTGCGGTACGAGCAGTACTTC. Translation gives CALAAGSLRYEQYF.

The chain carries TRBV28 and TRBJ1-5, with 7 bases matching TRBD1. Losses at the gene ends were 5 bases for V and 3 bases for J; bases not matched to a gene: 7. The CDR3 loop spans 15 amino acids. The germline CDR1 and CDR2 sequences are MDHEN and SYDVKM. CDR3 sequence (DNA): TGTGCCAGCAGTAGGGCCGACAGGGACAATCAGCCCCAGCATTTT. It codes for CASSRADRDNQPQHF. Drawing the rest from reference TRBV28 and TRBJ1-5, the complete variable domain is DVKVTQSSRYLVKRTGEKVFLECVQDMDHENMFWYRQDPGLGLRLIYFSYDVKMKEKGDIPEGYSVSREKKERFSLILESASTNQTSMYLCASSRADRDNQPQHFGDGTRLSIL.

The chain recombines TRBV30 with TRBJ2-5, with 9 bases matching TRBD2. Germline lookup yields CDR1 GTSNPN and CDR2 SVGIG (reference sequence). Trimming removed 5 bases from V and 6 bases from J; junction bases left unmatched: 10. The CDR3 is made up of 14 amino acids. The CDR3 DNA is TGTGCCTGGGGCGGTGGCGGGGGGGCGAAGACCCAGTACTTC. Translated: CAWGGGGGAKTQYF. The full variable domain, its missing parts supplied by reference TRBV30 and TRBJ2-5, is SQTIHQWPATLVQPVGSPLSLECTVEGTSNPNLYWYRQAAGRGLQLLFYSVGIGQISSEVPQNLSASRPQDRQFILSSKKLLLSDSGFYLCAWGGGGGAKTQYFGPGTRLLVL.

The chain links TRBV6-4 to TRBJ2-1; D may be TRBD2 (6 bases). There are 14 residues in the CDR3. V lost 4 bases and J 8 bases, leaving 15 bases between the germline ends. The germline CDR1 and CDR2 sequences are MRHNA and SNTAGT. The CDR3 DNA reads TGTGCCAGCAGTGTGGGACTTGGCGGGGATGAGCAGTTCTTC. This translates into CASSVGLGGDEQFF.

The genes are TRBV28 and TRBJ1-1; 7 bases agree with TRBD1. Germline values: CDR1 MDHEN, CDR2 SYDVKM. This CDR3 has 12 amino acids. V lost 5 bases and J lost 10; bases outside the gene matches: 7. CDR3 nucleotides: TGTGCCAGCAGTATCTACAGGGGTAGAGCTTTCTTT. Translated, it gives CASSIYRGRAFF. The complete variable domain, with remaining parts taken from reference TRBV28 and TRBJ1-1, reads DVKVTQSSRYLVKRTGEKVFLECVQDMDHENMFWYRQDPGLGLRLIYFSYDVKMKEKGDIPEGYSVSREKKERFSLILESASTNQTSMYLCASSIYRGRAFFGQGTRLTVV.

This clone occurred once. The chain has TRBV6-5 and TRBJ2-5; D possibly corresponds to TRBD2 (6 bases). V lost 6 bases and J lost 2, with 10 bases in between. The CDR3 length is 13 residues. Germline values: CDR1 MNHEY, CDR2 SVGAGI. CDR3 loop: CASSRGVQETQYF. The CDR3 coding sequence is TGTGCCAGCAGCCGCGGGGTACAAGAGACCCAGTACTTC.

The chain combines TRBV27 with TRBJ1-6; D may be TRBD1 (5 bases). V shed 3 bases and J shed 6 bases, with 27 bases lying between them. CDR3 length: 20 amino acids. From germline, CDR1 is MNHEY and CDR2 SMNVEV (reference sequence). CDR3 sequence reads: CASSFEVQGPTLPLNSPLHF. CDR3 DNA: TGTGCCAGCAGTTTTGAGGTCCAGGGTCCCACCCTGCCCCTTAATTCACCCCTCCACTTT.

The V gene is TRBV7-2, the J gene TRBJ1-1; 7 bases are a match to TRBD1. This CDR3 has 15 amino acids. Germline-derived CDR1 and CDR2 are SGHTA and FQGNSA. The J segment lost 0 bases and the V segment lost 1 base, leaving 2 bases of the junction unmatched. The DNA for the CDR3 is TGTGCCAGCAGCTTAGAGGGACAGATGAACACTGAAGCTTTCTTT. Protein sequence: CASSLEGQMNTEAFF.

The V and J genes are TRBV11-3 and TRBJ1-5; D unresolved. The CDR3 spans 15 residues. V lost 0 bases, J lost 0 bases, and 6 bases lay in between. Germline CDR1 is SGHNT and CDR2 is YENEEA. CDR3 in amino acids: CASSLDGNSNQPQHF. CDR3 nucleotides: TGTGCCAGCAGCTTAGATGGCAATAGCAATCAGCCCCAGCATTTT.

The CDR3 is CSPQGAGDEQFF. The CDR3 DNA follows: TGCAGCCCGCAGGGAGCGGGTGATGAGCAGTTCTTC. The chain recombines TRBV29-1 with TRBJ2-1; D is possibly TRBD2 (6 bases). Trimming took 8 bases from V and 8 from J, leaving 16 bases between them. This CDR3 is built from 12 residues. Per the germline V gene, CDR1 is SQVTM and CDR2 is ANQGSEA.

This chain links TRBV9 with TRBJ2-1; 7 nucleotides agree with TRBD2. V shed 2 bases and J 3 bases; nucleotides not matched to a gene: 5. Per germline, CDR1 SGDLS and CDR2 YYNGEE. This CDR3 spans 15 amino acids. CDR3 DNA: TGTGCCAGCAGCGTGAGTAGCGGGTTCTACAATGAGCAGTTCTTC. It yields the protein CASSVSSGFYNEQFF.

The V call is TRBV5-1, the J call TRBJ1-2; D remains unclear. CDR1 and CDR2 from the germline V gene are SGHRS and YFSETQ. The CDR3 is 12 amino acids. V was trimmed by 0 bases and J by 5 bases, leaving 5 bases between them. Here the CDR3 reads CASSLESYGYTF. CDR3 in DNA: TGCGCCAGCAGCTTGGAATCTTATGGCTACACCTTC.

The chain recombines TRBV7-9 with TRBJ1-2; 9 positions match TRBD1. The CDR3 runs 15 residues. Germline values: CDR1 SEHNR, CDR2 FQNEAQ (reference sequence). The ends lost 3 bases at V and 3 bases at J; junction bases unmatched: 5. CDR3 in DNA: TGTGCCAGCAGCTTTGGGGACAGGGCGGACTATGGCTACACCTTC. It encodes CASSFGDRADYGYTF. The variable domain in full, with the rest retrieved from reference TRBV7-9 and TRBJ1-2, is DTGVSQNPRHKITKRGQNVTFRCDPISEHNRLYWYRQTLGQGPEFLTYFQNEAQLEKSRLLSDRFSAERPKGSFSTLEIQRTEQGDSAMYLCASSFGDRADYGYTFGSGTRLTVV.

This sequence joins TRBV7-3 and TRBJ2-5; D is perhaps TRBD1 (5 bases). Germline assignment: CDR1 SGHTA and CDR2 FQGTGA. Trimming removed 2 bases at V and 3 bases at J, with 7 bases between. The CDR3 covers 13 residues. This chain's CDR3 is CASSLGAEETQYF. CDR3 bases: TGTGCCAGCAGCTTAGGGGCGGAAGAGACCCAGTACTTC.